The entry below describes one T cell receptor beta chain. Its antigen is currently unknown. TCRdb's table, derived via immunoSEQ multiplex PCR, lists solely in-frame clones and lacks some. The repertoire holds hundreds of thousands of clones, around four fifths seen once, with 4.5% to 6% in the top ten. These data are taken from a study of cytomegalovirus exposure and HLA in healthy donors. About the study: In a later analysis, it was reported that the 120 validation repertoires had been produced on the same platform as the 500 to 750 repertoires belonging to the first cohort. Study observations and caveats: Cytomegalovirus association was listed for about 170 TCR beta chains. Subsequent analysis of the approximately 110 validation repertoires found a tendency for first-cohort TCR clusters to co-occur. Usually a TCR sequence was rare, but some public TCRs were found in many donors.

Germline loops: CDR1 SEHNR, CDR2 FQNEAQ (reference sequence). The CDR3 totals 14 residues. With 5 bases removed from V and 4 bases from J, the gap between germline ends came to 11 bases. The source is a woman aged 18-29 years in good health and CMV-seronegative. The sequenced material came from PBMCs. The chain carries TRBV7-9 and TRBJ2-2, with D perhaps TRBD2 (6 bases). The CDR3 loop is CASSGLEGTGELFF. The DNA of the CDR3 is TGTGCCAGCAGCGGTTTGGAGGGCACCGGGGAGCTGTTTTTT.